This T cell receptor (beta chain) stems from a study of response to subunit inactivated influenza vaccine listed by TCRdb under 2018. About the full investigation: Deep quantitative T cell receptor repertoire profiling was used in the study to track responses to a trivalent subunit inactivated influenza vaccine.

The library came from RT-PCR. Instrument used: Illumina HiSeq 2500. TCRdb applied fastp at Q25 and MiXCR to the public reads, then kept only in-frame beta chains. A single entry per CDR3 protein holds the most common genes and DNA from its merged rows. The sample table records about 700,000 distinct CDR3 sequences; 14% of these occur just once. The ten largest clones take up less than 9% of the sample. There are 13 amino acids in the CDR3, from cysteine to phenylalanine inclusive. The read is trimmed to its CDR3 DNA, 39 bases read in frame from base 1. V lost 5 bases and J lost 8 bases, and the count of bases not matched to a germline gene is 8. From the germline V gene (reference sequence), CDR1 is DFQATT and CDR2 is SNEGSKA. In this sample, this clonotype turned up a few times. The antigen this receptor binds is unknown. Per-base qualities were not stored, and no clone one base away is much larger.

Study-level results and caveats: The authors proposed that each seasonal influenza vaccination may bring in only a limited number of new T cells.

The TCR sequence derives from a man aged 45 to 65 who received an inactivated influenza vaccine. Donor details come from another sample of the same person, matched by shared clones. The sample in question was PBMCs from blood, obtained 14 to 15 days before vaccination. The chain joins TRBV20-1 to TRBJ2-1, with 8 bases aligning to TRBD2. The CDR3 protein sequence reads: CSAVGAGVYEQFF. The nucleotide sequence is given as TGCAGTGCTGTCGGAGCGGGAGTGTATGAGCAGTTCTTC.